This is a list of T cell receptor beta chains from one sample in a study of regulatory T cells in long-lasting Graves disease. TCRdb passed the multiplex PCR reads through MiXCR, listing each CDR3 protein once. This sample yields some 370,000 distinct CDR3 sequences, of which roughly 25% are seen a single time; approximately 28% belongs to the top ten. The source was peripheral blood mononuclear cells (PBMCs), collected when the disease was refractory, from a patient treated with antithyroid drugs. The receptors were sampled from a middle-aged woman with Graves disease. Both conserved end residues are part of each CDR3. D genes are given only for firm matches. Some rows mark clone size as missing; the rest say once, few, many or name a class of expanded clone.

clone size,J gene,V gene,CDR3 length,D gene,CDR3 DNA,CDR3 protein
many,TRBJ1-6,TRBV7-9,12,NA,TGTGCCAGCAGCTCCGACAATTCACCCCTCCACTTT,CASSSDNSPLHF
many,TRBJ2-2,TRBV28,15,NA,TGTGCCAGCAGTTTGGCCAGGGCGTACACCGGGGAGCTGTTTTTT,CASSLARAYTGELFF
NA,TRBJ1-1,TRBV28,11,NA,TGTGCCAGCAGCTCAATGATTGAAGCTTTCTTT,CASSSMIEAFF
many,TRBJ2-5,TRBV6-1,15,TRBD1,TGTGCCAGCCAGGGACAGGGACTCCGCTGGGAGACCCAGTACTTC,CASQGQGLRWETQYF
many,TRBJ2-2,TRBV12-3/TRBV12-4,14,NA,TGTGCCAGCCGCCGGGACTCCCACACCGGGGAGCTGTTTTTT,CASRRDSHTGELFF
NA,TRBJ2-7,TRBV3-1,14,TRBD2,TGTGCCAGCAGCCAAGGCCGGCAGACGGGAGGGCCATACTTC,CASSQGRQTGGPYF
NA,TRBJ2-1,TRBV28,17,TRBD2,TGTGCCAGCAGTTACACTACCGGGACTAGAGGATACAATGAGCAGTTCTTC,CASSYTTGTRGYNEQFF
few,TRBJ2-5,TRBV27,15,NA,TGTGCCAGCAGTTTATACCACGATGCCGGCGAGACCCAGTACTTC,CASSLYHDAGETQYF
NA,TRBJ1-2,TRBV6-2/TRBV6-3,14,TRBD1,TGTGCCAGCAGTTACTCTGGGACAGGGAAAGGCTACACCTTC,CASSYSGTGKGYTF
many,TRBJ2-4,TRBV12-3/TRBV12-4,18,NA,TGTGCCAGCAGTTTCGATGATCCAGACCCTTTAGCCAAAAACATTCAGTACTTC,CASSFDDPDPLAKNIQYF
NA,TRBJ1-6,TRBV5-1,19,NA,TGCGCCAGCAGCTTTTCTCAGGGTCAAACCAAGGAGGAAAGTTCACCCCTCCACTTT,CASSFSQGQTKEESSPLHF
few,TRBJ2-1,TRBV6-1,15,TRBD2,TGTGCCAGCAGTCGCCTCCAATCCGGGACGGCGGGGGAGTTCTTC,CASSRLQSGTAGEFF
NA,TRBJ2-7,TRBV14,14,TRBD1,TGTGCCAGCAACCAAGCAGGGGGATACTACGAGCAGTACTTC,CASNQAGGYYEQYF
few,TRBJ2-7,TRBV10-3,14,TRBD1,TGTGCCATCAGTGACTCAGGGGGCTCCTACGAGCAGTACTTC,CAISDSGGSYEQYF
NA,TRBJ2-5,TRBV29-1,11,NA,TGCAGCGTTGATACAGTAGAGACCCAGTACTTC,CSVDTVETQYF
many,TRBJ2-7,TRBV12-3/TRBV12-4,14,TRBD2,TGTGCCAGCAGTTGGGGAGCGGGAGGGAGCGAGCAGTACTTC,CASSWGAGGSEQYF
few,TRBJ2-2,TRBV11-3,16,NA,TGTGCCAACAGCTTCGGACAAGGTGGGAACACCGGGGAGCTGTTTTTT,CANSFGQGGNTGELFF
NA,TRBJ2-6,TRBV19,17,TRBD2,TGTGCCAGTAGGCGGACTAGCTTTAGTACTGGGGCCAACGTCCTGACTTTC,CASRRTSFSTGANVLTF
NA,TRBJ1-5,TRBV6-2/TRBV6-3,13,NA,TGTGCCAGCAGCCGTGCGACAGATCAGCCCCAGCATTTT,CASSRATDQPQHF
few,TRBJ1-1,TRBV6-1,14,TRBD1,TGTGCCAGCAAAGGACAGGGCGGTGGCGATGAAGCTTTCTTT,CASKGQGGGDEAFF
NA,TRBJ2-1,TRBV2,17,NA,TGTGCCAGCAGCTCCCCCGGGGAGATGGCGGATTACAATGAGCAGTTCTTC,CASSSPGEMADYNEQFF
NA,TRBJ2-6,TRBV24-1,14,TRBD1,TGTGCCACCAGAACAGGGGCTGGGGCCAACGTCCTGACTTTC,CATRTGAGANVLTF
NA,TRBJ2-7,TRBV12-3/TRBV12-4,13,TRBD2,TGTGCCAGCAGCCTAGCGGAGCGCTACGAGCAGTACTTC,CASSLAERYEQYF
NA,TRBJ2-1,TRBV7-3,13,NA,TGTGCCAGCAGCTTAACGCGGAACAATGAGCAGTTCTTC,CASSLTRNNEQFF
NA,TRBJ2-5,TRBV7-2,14,NA,TGTGCCAGCAGCTTAGAGGACTATCAAGAGACCCAGTACTTC,CASSLEDYQETQYF
many,TRBJ2-5,TRBV28,17,NA,TGTGCCAGCAGTCCCTTACCCCCCGGGCTCCCAAGGGGGACCCAGTACTTC,CASSPLPPGLPRGTQYF
few,TRBJ1-1,TRBV6-5,14,NA,TGTGCCAGCAGTTACTCGGTGTCAGGGAATCGGGCTTTCTTT,CASSYSVSGNRAFF